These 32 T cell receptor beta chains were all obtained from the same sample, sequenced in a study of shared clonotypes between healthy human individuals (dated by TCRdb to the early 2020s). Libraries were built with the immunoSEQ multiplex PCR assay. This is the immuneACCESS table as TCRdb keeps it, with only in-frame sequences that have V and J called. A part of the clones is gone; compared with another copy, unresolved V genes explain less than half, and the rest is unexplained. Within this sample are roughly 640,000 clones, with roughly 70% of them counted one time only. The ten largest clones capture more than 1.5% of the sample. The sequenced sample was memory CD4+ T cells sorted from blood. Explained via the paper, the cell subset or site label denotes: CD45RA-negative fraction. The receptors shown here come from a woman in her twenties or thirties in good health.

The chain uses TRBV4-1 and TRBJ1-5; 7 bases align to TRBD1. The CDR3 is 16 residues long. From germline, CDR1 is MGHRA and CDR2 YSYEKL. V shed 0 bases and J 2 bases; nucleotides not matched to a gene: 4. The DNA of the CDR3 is TGCGCCAGCAGCCAAGAAGGTCAGGGGGGCAATCAGCCCCAGCATTTT. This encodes CASSQEGQGGNQPQHF.

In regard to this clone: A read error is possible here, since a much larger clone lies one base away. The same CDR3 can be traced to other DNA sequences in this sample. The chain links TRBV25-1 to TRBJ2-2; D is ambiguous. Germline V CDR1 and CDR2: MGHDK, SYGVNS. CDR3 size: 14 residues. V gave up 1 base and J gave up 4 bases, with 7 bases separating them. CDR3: CASSEFGATGELFF. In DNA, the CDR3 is TGTGCCAGCAGTGAATTCGGTGCCACCGGGGAGCTGTTTTTT.

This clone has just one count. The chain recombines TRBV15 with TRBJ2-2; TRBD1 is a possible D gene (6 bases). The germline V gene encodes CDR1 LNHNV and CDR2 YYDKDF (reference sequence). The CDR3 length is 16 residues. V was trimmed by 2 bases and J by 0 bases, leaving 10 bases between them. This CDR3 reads CATSRPRTANTGELFF. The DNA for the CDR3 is TGTGCCACCAGCAGACCAAGGACAGCGAACACCGGGGAGCTGTTTTTT.

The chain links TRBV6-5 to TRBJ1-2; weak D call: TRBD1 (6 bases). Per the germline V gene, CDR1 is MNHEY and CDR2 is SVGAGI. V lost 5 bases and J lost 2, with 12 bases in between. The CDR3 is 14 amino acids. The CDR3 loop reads CASSLITGNYGYTF. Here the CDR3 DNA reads TGTGCCAGCAGTCTGATTACAGGGAACTATGGCTACACCTTC.

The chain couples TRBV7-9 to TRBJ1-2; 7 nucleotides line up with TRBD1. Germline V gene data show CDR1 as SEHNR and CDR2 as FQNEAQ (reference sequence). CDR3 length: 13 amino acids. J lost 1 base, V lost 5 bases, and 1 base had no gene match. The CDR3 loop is CASSQGVNYGYTF. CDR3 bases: TGTGCCAGCAGCCAGGGGGTTAACTATGGCTACACCTTC.

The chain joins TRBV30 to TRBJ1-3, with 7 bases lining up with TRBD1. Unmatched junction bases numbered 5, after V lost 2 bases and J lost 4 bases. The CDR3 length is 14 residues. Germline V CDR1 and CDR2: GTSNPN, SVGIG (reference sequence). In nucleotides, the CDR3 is TGTGCCTGGAGTTGGGACAGCAGAGGAAACACCATATATTTT. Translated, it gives CAWSWDSRGNTIYF. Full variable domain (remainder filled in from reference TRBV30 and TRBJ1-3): SQTIHQWPATLVQPVGSPLSLECTVEGTSNPNLYWYRQAAGRGLQLLFYSVGIGQISSEVPQNLSASRPQDRQFILSSKKLLLSDSGFYLCAWSWDSRGNTIYFGEGSWLTVV.

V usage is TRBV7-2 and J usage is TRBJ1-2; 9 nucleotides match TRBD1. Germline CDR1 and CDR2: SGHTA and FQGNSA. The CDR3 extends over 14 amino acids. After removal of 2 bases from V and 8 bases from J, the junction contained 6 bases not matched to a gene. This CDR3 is CASSLHRTGDGYTF. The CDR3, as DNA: TGTGCCAGCAGCTTACACCGGACAGGGGACGGCTACACCTTC.

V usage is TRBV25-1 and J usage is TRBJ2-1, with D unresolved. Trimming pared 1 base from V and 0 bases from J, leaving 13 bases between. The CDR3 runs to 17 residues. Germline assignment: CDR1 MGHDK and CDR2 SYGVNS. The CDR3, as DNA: TGTGCCAGCAGTGAATCCGACCAACATAGCTCCTACAATGAGCAGTTCTTC. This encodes CASSESDQHSSYNEQFF.

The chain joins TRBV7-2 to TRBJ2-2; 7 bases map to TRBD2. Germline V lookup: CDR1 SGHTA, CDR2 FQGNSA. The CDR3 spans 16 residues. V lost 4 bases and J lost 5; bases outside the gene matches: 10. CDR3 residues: CASSSGGSSLTGELFF. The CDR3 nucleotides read TGTGCCAGCAGCTCCGGGGGGAGTAGTTTAACCGGGGAGCTGTTTTTT. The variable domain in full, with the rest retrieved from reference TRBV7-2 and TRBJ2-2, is GAGVSQSPSNKVTEKGKDVELRCDPISGHTALYWYRQSLGQGLEFLIYFQGNSAPDKSGLPSDRFSAERTGGSVSTLTIQRTQQEDSAVYLCASSSGGSSLTGELFFGEGSRLTVL.

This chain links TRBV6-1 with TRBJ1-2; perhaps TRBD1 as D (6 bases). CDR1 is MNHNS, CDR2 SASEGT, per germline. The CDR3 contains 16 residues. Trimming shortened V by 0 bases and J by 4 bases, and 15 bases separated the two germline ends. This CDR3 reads CASSEASGGRAYGYTF. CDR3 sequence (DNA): TGTGCCAGCAGTGAAGCCTCCGGGGGGCGCGCCTATGGCTACACCTTC.

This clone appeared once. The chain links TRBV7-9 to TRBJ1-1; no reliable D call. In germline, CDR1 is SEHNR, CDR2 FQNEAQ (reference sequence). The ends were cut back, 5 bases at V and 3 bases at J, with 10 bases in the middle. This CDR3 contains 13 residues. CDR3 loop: CASSHRRDTEAFF. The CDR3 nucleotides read TGTGCCAGCAGCCACCGACGGGACACTGAAGCTTTCTTT. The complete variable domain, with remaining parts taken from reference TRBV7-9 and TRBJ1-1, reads DTGVSQNPRHKITKRGQNVTFRCDPISEHNRLYWYRQTLGQGPEFLTYFQNEAQLEKSRLLSDRFSAERPKGSFSTLEIQRTEQGDSAMYLCASSHRRDTEAFFGQGTRLTVV.

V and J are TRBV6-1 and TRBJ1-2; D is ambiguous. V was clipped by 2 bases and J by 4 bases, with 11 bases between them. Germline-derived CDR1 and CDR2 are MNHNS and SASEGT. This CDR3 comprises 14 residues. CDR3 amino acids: CASSETGEGYGYTF. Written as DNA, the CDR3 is TGTGCCAGCAGTGAAACGGGAGAGGGCTATGGCTACACCTTC.

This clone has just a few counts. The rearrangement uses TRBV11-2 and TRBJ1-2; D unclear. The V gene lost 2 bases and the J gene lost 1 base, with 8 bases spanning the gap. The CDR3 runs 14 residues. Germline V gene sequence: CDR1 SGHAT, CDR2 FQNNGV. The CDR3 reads CASSLTSDNYGYTF. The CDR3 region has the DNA TGTGCCAGCAGCTTAACATCTGATAACTATGGCTACACCTTC.

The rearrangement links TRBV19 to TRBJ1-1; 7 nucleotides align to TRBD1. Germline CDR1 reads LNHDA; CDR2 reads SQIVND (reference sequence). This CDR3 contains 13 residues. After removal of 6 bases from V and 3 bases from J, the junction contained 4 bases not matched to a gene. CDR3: CASRDDRDTEAFF. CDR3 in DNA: TGTGCCAGTAGAGATGACAGGGACACTGAAGCTTTCTTT. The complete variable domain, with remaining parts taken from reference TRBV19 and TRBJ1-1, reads DGGITQSPKYLFRKEGQNVTLSCEQNLNHDAMYWYRQDPGQGLRLIYYSQIVNDFQKGDIAEGYSVSREKKESFPLTVTSAQKNPTAFYLCASRDDRDTEAFFGQGTRLTVV.

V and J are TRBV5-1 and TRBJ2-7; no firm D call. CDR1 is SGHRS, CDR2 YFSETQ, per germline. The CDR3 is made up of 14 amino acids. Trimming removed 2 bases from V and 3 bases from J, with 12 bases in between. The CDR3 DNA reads TGCGCCAGCAGCTTCGGTAACACGATCTACGAGCAGTACTTC. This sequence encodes CASSFGNTIYEQYF.

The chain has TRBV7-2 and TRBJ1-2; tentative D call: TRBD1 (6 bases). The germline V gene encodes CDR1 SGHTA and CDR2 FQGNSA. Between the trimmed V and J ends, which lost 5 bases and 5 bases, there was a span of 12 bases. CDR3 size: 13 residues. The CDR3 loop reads CASSPDSQYGYTF. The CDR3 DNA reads TGTGCCAGCAGCCCGGACAGCCAATATGGCTACACCTTC.

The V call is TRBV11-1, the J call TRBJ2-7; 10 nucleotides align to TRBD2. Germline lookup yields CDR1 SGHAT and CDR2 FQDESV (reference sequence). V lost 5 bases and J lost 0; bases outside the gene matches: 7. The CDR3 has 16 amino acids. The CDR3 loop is CASSAQAGGLSYEQYF. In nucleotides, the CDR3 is TGTGCCAGCAGCGCACAAGCGGGAGGGCTCTCCTACGAGCAGTACTTC. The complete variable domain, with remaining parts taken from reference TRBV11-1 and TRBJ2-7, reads EAEVAQSPRYKITEKSQAVAFWCDPISGHATLYWYRQILGQGPELLVQFQDESVVDDSQLPKDRFSAERLKGVDSTLKIQPAELGDSAMYLCASSAQAGGLSYEQYFGPGTRLTVT.

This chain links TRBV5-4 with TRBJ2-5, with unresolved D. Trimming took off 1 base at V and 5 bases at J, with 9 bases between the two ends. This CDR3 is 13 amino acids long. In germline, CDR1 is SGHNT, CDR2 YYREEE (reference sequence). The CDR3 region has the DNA TGTGCCAGCAGCTTGACGGATCGGGAGACCCAGTACTTC. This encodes CASSLTDRETQYF.

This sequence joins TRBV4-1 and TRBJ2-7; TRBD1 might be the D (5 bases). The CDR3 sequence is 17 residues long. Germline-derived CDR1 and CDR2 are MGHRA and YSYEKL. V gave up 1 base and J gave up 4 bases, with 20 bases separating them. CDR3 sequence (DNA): TGCGCCAGCAGCCAAGGGAGTTGGTTAAGGGCAGGGTACGAGCAGTACTTC. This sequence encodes CASSQGSWLRAGYEQYF.

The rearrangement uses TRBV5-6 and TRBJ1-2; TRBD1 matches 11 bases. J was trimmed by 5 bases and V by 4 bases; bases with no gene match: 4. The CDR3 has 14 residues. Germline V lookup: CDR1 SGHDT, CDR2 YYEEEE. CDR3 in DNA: TGTGCCAGCAGCCCGGACAGGGGGCTGTATGGCTACACCTTC. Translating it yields CASSPDRGLYGYTF.

CDR3 in DNA: TGTGCCAGCAGTGAGGGTATCGTGGCCGGGGAGCTGTTTTTT. As protein: CASSEGIVAGELFF. The gene calls are TRBV6-1 and TRBJ2-2, with D unresolved. Germline V gene data show CDR1 as MNHNS and CDR2 as SASEGT. This CDR3 has 14 amino acids. V was cut by 3 bases and J by 6 bases, with 11 bases left in between.

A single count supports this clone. CDR3 bases: TGCGCCAGCAGCTTGGAGACTAGCCAATACAATGAGCAGTTCTTC. Residues: CASSLETSQYNEQFF. This chain connects TRBV5-1 to TRBJ2-1; 7 bases are shared with TRBD2. CDR1 is SGHRS, CDR2 YFSETQ, per germline. J gave up 4 bases and V 0 bases, and 4 bases lay outside the gene matches. The CDR3 consists of 15 residues. The whole variable domain, remainder taken from reference TRBV5-1 and TRBJ2-1, is KAGVTQTPRYLIKTRGQQVTLSCSPISGHRSVSWYQQTPGQGLQFLFEYFSETQRNKGNFPGRFSGRQFSNSRSEMNVSTLELGDSALYLCASSLETSQYNEQFFGPGTRLTVL.

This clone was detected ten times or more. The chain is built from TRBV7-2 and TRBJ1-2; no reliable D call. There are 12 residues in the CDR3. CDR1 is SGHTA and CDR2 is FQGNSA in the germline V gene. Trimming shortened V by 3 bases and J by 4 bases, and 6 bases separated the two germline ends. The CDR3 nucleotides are TGTGCCAGCAGCTTTATCGGCTATGGCTACACCTTC. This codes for CASSFIGYGYTF.

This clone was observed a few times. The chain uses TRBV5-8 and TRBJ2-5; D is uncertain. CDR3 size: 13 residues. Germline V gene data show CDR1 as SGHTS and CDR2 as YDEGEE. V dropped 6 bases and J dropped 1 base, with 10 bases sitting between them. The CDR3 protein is CASNRGSQETQYF. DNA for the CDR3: TGTGCCAGCAACCGTGGAAGCCAAGAGACCCAGTACTTC.

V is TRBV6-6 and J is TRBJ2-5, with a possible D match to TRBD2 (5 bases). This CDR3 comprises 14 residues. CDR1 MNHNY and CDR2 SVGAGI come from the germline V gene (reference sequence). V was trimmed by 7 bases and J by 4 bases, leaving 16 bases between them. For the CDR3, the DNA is TGTGCCAGCACCGGCCAGGCTAGCCGAGAGACCCAGTACTTC. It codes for CASTGQASRETQYF.

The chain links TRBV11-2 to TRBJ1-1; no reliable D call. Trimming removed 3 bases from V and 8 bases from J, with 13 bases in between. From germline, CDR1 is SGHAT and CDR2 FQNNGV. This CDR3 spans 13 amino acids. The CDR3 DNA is TGTGCCAGCAGCTTTGGAGCTTGGGCGGAAGCTTTCTTT. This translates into CASSFGAWAEAFF.

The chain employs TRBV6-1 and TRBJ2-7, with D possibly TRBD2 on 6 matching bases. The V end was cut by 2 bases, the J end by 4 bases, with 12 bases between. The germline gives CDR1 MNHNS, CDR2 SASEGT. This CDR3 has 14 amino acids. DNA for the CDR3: TGTGCCAGCAGTGAAATGACTAGTGGGTACGAGCAGTACTTC. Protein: CASSEMTSGYEQYF.

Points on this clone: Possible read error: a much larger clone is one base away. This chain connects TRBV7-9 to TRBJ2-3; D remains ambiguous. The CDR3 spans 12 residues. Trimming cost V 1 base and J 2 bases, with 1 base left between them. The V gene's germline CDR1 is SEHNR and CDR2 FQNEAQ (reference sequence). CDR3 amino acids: CASSLDTDTQYF. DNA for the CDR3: TGTGCCAGCAGCTTAGACACAGATACGCAGTATTTT.

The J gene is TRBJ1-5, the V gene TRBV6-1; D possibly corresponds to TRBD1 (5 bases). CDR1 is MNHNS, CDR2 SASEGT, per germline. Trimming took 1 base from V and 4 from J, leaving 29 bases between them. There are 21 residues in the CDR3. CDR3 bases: TGTGCCAGCAGTGAAGGAGACAGAACTATTAGCAATCAGCCTATTAATCAGCCCCAGCATTTT. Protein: CASSEGDRTISNQPINQPQHF.

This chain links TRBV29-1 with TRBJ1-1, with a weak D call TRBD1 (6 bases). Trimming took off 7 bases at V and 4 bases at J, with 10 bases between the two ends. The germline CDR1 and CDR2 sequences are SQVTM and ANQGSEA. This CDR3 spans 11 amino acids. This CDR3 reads CSDIRGTEAFF. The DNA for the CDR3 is TGCAGCGACATCAGGGGCACTGAAGCTTTCTTT.

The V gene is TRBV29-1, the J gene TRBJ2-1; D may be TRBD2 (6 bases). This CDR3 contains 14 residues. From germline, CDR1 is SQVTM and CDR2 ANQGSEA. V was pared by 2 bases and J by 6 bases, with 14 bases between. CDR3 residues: CSVESPSDLNEQFF. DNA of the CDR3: TGCAGCGTTGAAAGCCCTAGCGACCTCAATGAGCAGTTCTTC.

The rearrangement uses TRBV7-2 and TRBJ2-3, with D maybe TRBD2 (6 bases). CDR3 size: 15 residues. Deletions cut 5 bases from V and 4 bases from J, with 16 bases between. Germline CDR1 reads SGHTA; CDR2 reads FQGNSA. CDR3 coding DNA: TGTGCCAGCAGCCGCTCCGGAGGGGCCCCAGATACGCAGTATTTT. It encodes CASSRSGGAPDTQYF.